This section outlines one T cell receptor (beta chain) sequence together with its context. The data originate from a study of technical replicates of blood from a handful of donors. Sequencing was performed with immunoSEQ multiplex PCR; in TCRdb, only in-frame clones are kept and a portion is missing. Of tens of thousands of clones listed, 90% to 95% were seen once; the top ten hold 4.7%. The CDR3 runs 16 residues. V was clipped by 4 bases and J by 2 bases, with 16 bases between them. Germline V gene lookup returns CDR1 SGDLS and CDR2 YYNGEE. The source of this sequence is a human donor in good health. Some clones in this sample may be carry-over from other donors' samples. Source material: PBMCs. This chain uses TRBV9 with TRBJ2-1; perhaps TRBD2 as D (6 bases). CDR3 loop: CASSFQPGLAYNEQFF. The CDR3 DNA reads TGTGCCAGCAGCTTTCAACCGGGACTTGCCTACAATGAGCAGTTCTTC.